This T cell receptor (beta chain) emerged from a study of blood T cells in healthy people across ages. Study-level results: Donor CMV infection status was unknown, possibly confounding age-related changes in expanded clonotypes. A roughly linear age-dependent decrease characterized TCR beta diversity per million T cells.

A second about 7 to 12 cycle PCR used barcoded and J-beta primers. TCRdb reprocessed the 5' RACE reads via MiXCR and lists one record per CDR3 protein. This table holds 760,000 or so distinct CDR3 sequences, 20% to 30% found once. The CDR3 consists of 14 residues. V was shortened by 2 bases and J by 6 bases, with 13 bases between the two germline ends. Germline CDR1 is MNHEY and CDR2 is SMNVEV (reference sequence). Peripheral blood samples of approximately 10 milliliters were drawn from each donor. This clonotype has a handful of counts. No antigen is known for it. The same data also contributed to another study, on T cells of mothers and their children. That work states: TCR recombination output is shaped by thymic selection similarly in related and unrelated pairs.

The genes are TRBV27 and TRBJ1-2; D not certain. Source material: blood. This TCR derives from a boy between 10 and 17 years old in good health. Here the CDR3 DNA reads TGTGCCAGCAGTTTAAGTAGAAGGGCTCATGGCTACACCTTC. Its protein is CASSLSRRAHGYTF.